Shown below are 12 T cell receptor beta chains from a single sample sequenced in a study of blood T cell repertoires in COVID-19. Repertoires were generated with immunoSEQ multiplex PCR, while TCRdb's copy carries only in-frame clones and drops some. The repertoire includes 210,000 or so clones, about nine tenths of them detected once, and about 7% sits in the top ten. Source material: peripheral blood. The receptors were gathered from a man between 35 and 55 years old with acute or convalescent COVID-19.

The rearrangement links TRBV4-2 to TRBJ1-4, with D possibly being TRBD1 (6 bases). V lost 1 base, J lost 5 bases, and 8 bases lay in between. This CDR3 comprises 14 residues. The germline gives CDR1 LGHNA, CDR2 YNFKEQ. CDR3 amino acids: CASSQGDTNEKLFF. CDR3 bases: TGTGCCAGCAGCCAAGGGGACACCAATGAAAAACTGTTTTTT.

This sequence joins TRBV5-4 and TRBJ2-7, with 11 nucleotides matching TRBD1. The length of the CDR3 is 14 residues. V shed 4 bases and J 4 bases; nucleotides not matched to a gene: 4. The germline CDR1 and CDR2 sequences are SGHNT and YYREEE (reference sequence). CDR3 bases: TGTGCCAGCAGCACGGGACAGGGGGGGTACGAGCAGTACTTC. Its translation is CASSTGQGGYEQYF.

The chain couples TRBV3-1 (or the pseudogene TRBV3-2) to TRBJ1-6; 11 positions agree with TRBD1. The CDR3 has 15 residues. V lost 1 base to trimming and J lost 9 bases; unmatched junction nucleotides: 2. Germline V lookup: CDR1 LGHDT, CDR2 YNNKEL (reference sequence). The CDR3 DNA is TGTGCCAGCAGCCAAGTGGGGACAGGGGGTTCACCCCTCCACTTT. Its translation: CASSQVGTGGSPLHF.

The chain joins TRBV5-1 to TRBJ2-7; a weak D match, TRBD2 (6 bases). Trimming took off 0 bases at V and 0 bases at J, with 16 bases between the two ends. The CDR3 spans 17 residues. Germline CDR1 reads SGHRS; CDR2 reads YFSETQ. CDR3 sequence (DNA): TGCGCCAGCAGCTTGGCCAAGGAGGGGCTTGGCTCCTACGAGCAGTACTTC. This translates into CASSLAKEGLGSYEQYF. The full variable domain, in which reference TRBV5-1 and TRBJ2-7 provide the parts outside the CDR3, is KAGVTQTPRYLIKTRGQQVTLSCSPISGHRSVSWYQQTPGQGLQFLFEYFSETQRNKGNFPGRFSGRQFSNSRSEMNVSTLELGDSALYLCASSLAKEGLGSYEQYFGPGTRLTVT.

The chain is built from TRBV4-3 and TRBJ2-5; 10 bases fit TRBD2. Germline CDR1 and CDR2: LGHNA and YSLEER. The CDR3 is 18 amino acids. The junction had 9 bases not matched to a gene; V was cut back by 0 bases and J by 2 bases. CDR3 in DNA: TGCGCCAGCAGCCAAGACTTTCGAGCGGGGGGGTGGCAAGAGACCCAGTACTTC. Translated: CASSQDFRAGGWQETQYF.

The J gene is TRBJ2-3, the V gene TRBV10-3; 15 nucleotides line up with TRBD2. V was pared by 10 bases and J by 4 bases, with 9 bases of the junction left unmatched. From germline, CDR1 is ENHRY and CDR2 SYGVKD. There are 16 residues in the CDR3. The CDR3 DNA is TGTGCCAATATAAACGGACTAGCGGGGGGGCCAGATACGCAGTATTTT. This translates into CANINGLAGGPDTQYF.

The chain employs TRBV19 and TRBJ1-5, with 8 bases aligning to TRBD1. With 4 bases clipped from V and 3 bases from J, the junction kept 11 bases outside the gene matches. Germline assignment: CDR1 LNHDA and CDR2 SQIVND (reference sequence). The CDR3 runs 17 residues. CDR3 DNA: TGTGCCAGTAGTACCCGACGACAGGGGACCCTCAATCAGCCCCAGCATTTT. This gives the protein CASSTRRQGTLNQPQHF.

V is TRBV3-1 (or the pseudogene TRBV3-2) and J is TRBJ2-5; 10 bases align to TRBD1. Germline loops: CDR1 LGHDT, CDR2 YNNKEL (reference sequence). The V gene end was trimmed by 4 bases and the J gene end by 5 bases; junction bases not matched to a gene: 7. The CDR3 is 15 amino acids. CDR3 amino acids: CASSPVTGGLETQYF. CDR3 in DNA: TGTGCCAGCAGCCCCGTGACAGGGGGCTTGGAGACCCAGTACTTC.

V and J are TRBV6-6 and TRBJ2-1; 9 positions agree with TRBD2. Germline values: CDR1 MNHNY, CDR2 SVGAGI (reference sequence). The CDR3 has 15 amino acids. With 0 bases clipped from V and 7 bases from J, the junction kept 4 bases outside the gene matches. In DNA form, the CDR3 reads TGTGCCAGCAGTTACTCGAGTAGCGGGGGAAATGAGCAGTTCTTC. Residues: CASSYSSSGGNEQFF.

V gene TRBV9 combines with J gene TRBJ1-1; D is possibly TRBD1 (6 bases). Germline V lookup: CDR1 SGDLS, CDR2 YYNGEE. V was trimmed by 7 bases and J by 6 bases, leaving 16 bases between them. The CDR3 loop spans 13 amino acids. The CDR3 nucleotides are TGTGCCAGCGGAGGGGGGGGAAGCGCTGAAGCTTTCTTT. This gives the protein CASGGGGSAEAFF. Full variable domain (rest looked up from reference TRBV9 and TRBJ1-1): DSGVTQTPKHLITATGQRVTLRCSPRSGDLSVYWYQQSLDQGLQFLIQYYNGEERAKGNILERFSAQQFPDLHSELNLSSLELGDSALYFCASGGGGSAEAFFGQGTRLTVV.

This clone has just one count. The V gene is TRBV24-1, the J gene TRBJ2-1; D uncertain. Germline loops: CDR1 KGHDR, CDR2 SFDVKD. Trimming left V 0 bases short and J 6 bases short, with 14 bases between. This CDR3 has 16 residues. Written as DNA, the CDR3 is TGTGCCACCAGTGATTTGGATGGTAGCCCCGGCAATGAGCAGTTCTTC. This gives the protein CATSDLDGSPGNEQFF.

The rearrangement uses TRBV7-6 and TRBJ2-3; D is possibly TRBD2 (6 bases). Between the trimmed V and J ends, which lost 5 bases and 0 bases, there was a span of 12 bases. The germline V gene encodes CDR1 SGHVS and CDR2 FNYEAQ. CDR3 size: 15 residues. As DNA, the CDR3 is TGTGCCAGCAGCGGGGGGTCCCCTAGCACAGATACGCAGTATTTT. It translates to CASSGGSPSTDTQYF.